This TCR beta chain was found in a study of early T cells in non-severe SARS-CoV-2 infection. Study background: It was bulk RNA from unsorted whole blood that was sequenced, and the chains were unpaired.

Study-wide results and caveats: VDJdb-based matching was biased toward anti-spike CD8 responses and missed private and CD4 specificities.

In germline, CDR1 is MGHRA, CDR2 YSYEKL. The CDR3 consists of 14 residues. Trimming removed 5 bases at V and 7 bases at J, with 15 bases between. On this clonotype: The antigen remains undetermined.

The TCR library protocol attached unique molecular identifiers to the individual cDNA molecules. Via MiXCR, TCRdb re-called the 5' RACE reads, giving one row per CDR3 protein. The sample has about 54,000 distinct CDR3 sequences, about 7.7% seen once. The sample was whole blood, taken at baseline. The chain uses TRBV4-1 and TRBJ2-1; D assignment may be TRBD1 or TRBD2 (5 bases each). The source is an adult who was a healthcare worker with PCR-confirmed SARS-CoV-2 infection or an uninfected control (not recorded which). The CDR3 loop is CASSSRGDWNEQFF. The CDR3 coding sequence is TGCGCCAGCAGCTCCCGAGGGGATTGGAATGAGCAGTTCTTC.